These T cell receptor beta chains were read from a single sample in a study of T cell responses to AZD1222 COVID-19 vaccine. TCRdb's table, derived via immunoSEQ multiplex PCR, lists solely in-frame clones and lacks some. The sample records over 75,000 clones, approximately 90% being singletons. Sequenced material: peripheral blood, taken 28 days after the second AZD1222 dose. These receptor sequences come from an adult who received the AZD1222 COVID-19 vaccine. CDR3s include the opening cysteine and the closing phenylalanine or tryptophan. A D gene is named only where the DNA matches it firmly. Not every row has a clone size; where given, it reads once, few, many or a size class.

TRBV27,NA,TRBJ1-4,NA,TGTGCCAGCAGTCCCCGGCCGAGGAATGAAAAACTGTTTTTT,CASSPRPRNEKLFF
TRBV6-2/TRBV6-3,NA,TRBJ2-7,NA,TGTGCCAGCAGTTACTCGACGCAGGATAACGAGCAGTACTTC,CASSYSTQDNEQYF
TRBV6-2/TRBV6-3,NA,TRBJ2-7,NA,TGTGCCAGCAGTCGGGGTTACGAGCAGTACTTC,CASSRGYEQYF
TRBV6-1,NA,TRBJ2-5,NA,TGTGCCAGCCGAGGGAGTGGATTTAGTCGGAAGACCCAGTACTTC,CASRGSGFSRKTQYF
TRBV7-2,NA,TRBJ2-5,NA,TGTGCCAGCAGCTCAGCGGTAGGGGAAGAGACCCAGTACTTC,CASSSAVGEETQYF
TRBV30,NA,TRBJ1-2,TRBD1,TGTGCCTGGAGACCGCCGGGACAGGCTAACTATGGCTACACCTTC,CAWRPPGQANYGYTF
TRBV6-2/TRBV6-3,NA,TRBJ2-1,TRBD1,TGTGCCAGCAGTTACGGCTTCGGAGGGACAGGGGGCGGAAGTCAACAGTTCTTC,CASSYGFGGTGGGSQQFF
TRBV6-5,NA,TRBJ2-1,NA,TGTGCCAGTAGAACAGGGGAGGCTAATGAGCAGTTCTTC,CASRTGEANEQFF
TRBV15,NA,TRBJ2-7,NA,TGTGCCACCAGCAGATCCCTCCCTGATGCCCTTAACTACGAGCAGTACTTC,CATSRSLPDALNYEQYF
TRBV30,once,TRBJ2-1,NA,TGTGCCAGCCAGGAAGGGGTGTCGGACCACAATGAGCAGTTCTTC,CASQEGVSDHNEQFF
TRBV11-2,NA,TRBJ1-1,TRBD1,TGTGCCAGCAGCCGTCACCCATTGGGACAGGGGGCTGTGAACACTGAAGCTTTCTTT,CASSRHPLGQGAVNTEAFF
TRBV18,NA,TRBJ2-5,NA,TGTGCCAGCTCACGGGACTCAGCGGGCGAGACCCAGTACTTC,CASSRDSAGETQYF
TRBV3-1/TRBV3-2,once,TRBJ1-5,NA,TGTGCCAGCAGCCAGTTTCAGGATCAGCCCCAGCATTTT,CASSQFQDQPQHF
TRBV6-5,few,TRBJ1-6,NA,TGTGCCAGCAGCCCCGTGGACACAGGGTCACCCCTCCACTTT,CASSPVDTGSPLHF
TRBV24-1,once,TRBJ2-7,NA,TGTGCCACCCATTGGAGACTAGGGGGTTACGAGCAGTACTTC,CATHWRLGGYEQYF
TRBV7-3,NA,TRBJ1-2,TRBD1,TGTGCCAGCAGCTTAAGAGCAGGGGGCGGCTATGGCTACACCTTC,CASSLRAGGGYGYTF
TRBV10-2,NA,TRBJ2-1,NA,TGCGCCAGCAGTTTATCTAGTGTTTTCGGCAATGAGCAGTTCTTC,CASSLSSVFGNEQFF
TRBV4-2,NA,TRBJ2-7,TRBD2,TGTGCCAGCAGCCAAGATCTCGGCGGGAGCTACGAGCAGTACTTC,CASSQDLGGSYEQYF
TRBV27,few,TRBJ1-1,NA,TGTGCCAGCAGCGCCAGGGCCGGCACTTTCTTT,CASSARAGTFF
TRBV7-9,NA,TRBJ1-5,NA,TGTGCCAGCAGCCCCGAAACCGGGGGTCAGCCCCAGCATTTT,CASSPETGGQPQHF
TRBV6-1,NA,TRBJ2-3,NA,TGTGCCAGCAGTGAAGCTCTGGGAGGATCGCAGTATTTT,CASSEALGGSQYF
TRBV11-2,NA,TRBJ1-5,NA,TGTGCCAGCAGCTTGAGCCTGGATCAGCCCCAGCATTTT,CASSLSLDQPQHF
TRBV10-3,NA,TRBJ2-5,TRBD2,TGTGCCATCATGGGAGGGGAGGGCTCCCAAGAGACCCAGTACTTC,CAIMGGEGSQETQYF
TRBV5-1,NA,TRBJ2-7,NA,TGCGCCAGCAGCTTCTCAAGGTTTGGCTACGAGCAGTACTTC,CASSFSRFGYEQYF
TRBV6-5,few,TRBJ1-2,NA,TGTGCCAGCAGTTACTCGATAAGGGAGAATTCCTATGGCTACACCTTC,CASSYSIRENSYGYTF
TRBV30,NA,TRBJ1-2,NA,TGTGCCTGGAGTCCGGTCGTGGATTTCTATGGCTACACCTTC,CAWSPVVDFYGYTF
TRBV9,NA,TRBJ2-1,TRBD1,TGTGCCAGCAGCGTAGGACAGGGTTATGAGCAGTTCTTC,CASSVGQGYEQFF
TRBV7-8,NA,TRBJ1-1,NA,TGTGCCAGCAGCGCGCTGACAGTCGGGGTTGAAGCTTTCTTT,CASSALTVGVEAFF
TRBV7-3,NA,TRBJ1-2,NA,TGTGCCAGCAGCTTAAGGGCGAACCAGGGCTTTAATGGCTACACCTTC,CASSLRANQGFNGYTF
TRBV30,once,TRBJ1-5,NA,TGTGCCTGGAGTGTCACGCTTGGGCAGCCCCAGCATTTT,CAWSVTLGQPQHF
TRBV3-1/TRBV3-2,NA,TRBJ2-1,TRBD2,TGTGCCAGCAGCCGAGCCGGGACTAGCGGGAGCAATGAGCAGTTCTTC,CASSRAGTSGSNEQFF
TRBV7-2,NA,TRBJ1-5,NA,TGTGCCAGCAGCTTAGCGGCAACTTCAAATCAGCCCCAGCATTTT,CASSLAATSNQPQHF
TRBV7-3,NA,TRBJ2-1,NA,TGTGCCAGCAGCTTAAACAGTTACAATGAGCAGTTCTTC,CASSLNSYNEQFF
TRBV3-1/TRBV3-2,NA,TRBJ1-1,NA,TGTGCCAGCAGCCGAGAAATCGGGAGCACTGAAGCTTTCTTT,CASSREIGSTEAFF
TRBV7-2,NA,TRBJ1-1,NA,TGTGCCAGCAGCTCGCAGGGTTTCACTGAAGCTTTCTTT,CASSSQGFTEAFF
TRBV15,NA,TRBJ2-2,TRBD2,TGTGCCACCAGCAGAGATTGGGGGCTAGCGGGGGGCGTATTTAACACCGGGGAGCTGTTTTTT,CATSRDWGLAGGVFNTGELFF
TRBV13,NA,TRBJ2-3,TRBD2,TGTGCCAGCAGCGGGCCCATAGCGGGAGGAGGAACAGATACGCAGTATTTT,CASSGPIAGGGTDTQYF
TRBV18,NA,TRBJ1-2,NA,TGTGCCAGCTCACCCCAGGGCAACTATGGCTACACCTTC,CASSPQGNYGYTF
TRBV27,NA,TRBJ2-7,NA,TGTGCCAGCAGTTTAGGGCTCACCTACGAGCAGTACTTC,CASSLGLTYEQYF
TRBV9,NA,TRBJ2-7,NA,TGTGCCAGCAGCGTAGGCGTAGCAACTGACGAGCAGTACTTC,CASSVGVATDEQYF
TRBV6-5,NA,TRBJ2-5,TRBD1,TGTGCCAGCAGTTACCGACAGGGGGTGGGAGAGACCCAGTACTTC,CASSYRQGVGETQYF